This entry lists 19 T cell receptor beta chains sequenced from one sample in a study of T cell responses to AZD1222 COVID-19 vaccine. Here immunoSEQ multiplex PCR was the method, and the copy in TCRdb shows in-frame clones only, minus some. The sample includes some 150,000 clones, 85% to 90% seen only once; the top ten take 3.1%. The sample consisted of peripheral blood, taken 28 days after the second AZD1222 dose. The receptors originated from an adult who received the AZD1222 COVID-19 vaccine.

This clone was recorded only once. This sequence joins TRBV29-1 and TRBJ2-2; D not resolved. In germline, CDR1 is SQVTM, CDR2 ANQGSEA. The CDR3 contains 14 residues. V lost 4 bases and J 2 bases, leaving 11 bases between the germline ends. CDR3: CSVVSQSNTGELFF. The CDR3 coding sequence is TGCAGCGTTGTCTCGCAGAGTAACACCGGGGAGCTGTTTTTT.

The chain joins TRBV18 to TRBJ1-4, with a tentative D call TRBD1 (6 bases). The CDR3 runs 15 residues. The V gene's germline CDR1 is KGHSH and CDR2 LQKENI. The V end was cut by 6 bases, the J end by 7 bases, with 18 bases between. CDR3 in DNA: TGTGCCAGCTCGACCGGGACACCAGCTAGTGAAAAACTGTTTTTT. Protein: CASSTGTPASEKLFF.

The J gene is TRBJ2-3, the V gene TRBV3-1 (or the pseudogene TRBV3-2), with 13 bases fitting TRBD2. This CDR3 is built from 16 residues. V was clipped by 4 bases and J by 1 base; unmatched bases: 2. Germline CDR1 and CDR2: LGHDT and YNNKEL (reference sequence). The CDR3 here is CASSLTSGGGTDTQYF. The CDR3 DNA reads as TGTGCCAGCAGCCTTACTAGCGGGGGGGGCACAGATACGCAGTATTTT.

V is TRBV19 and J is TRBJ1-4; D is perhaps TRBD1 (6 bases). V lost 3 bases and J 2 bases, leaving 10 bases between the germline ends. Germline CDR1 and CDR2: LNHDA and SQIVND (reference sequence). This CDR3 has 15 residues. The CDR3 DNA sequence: TGTGCCAGTAGTATCGCGGGGGCGACTAATGAAAAACTGTTTTTT. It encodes CASSIAGATNEKLFF. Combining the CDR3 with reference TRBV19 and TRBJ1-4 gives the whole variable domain DGGITQSPKYLFRKEGQNVTLSCEQNLNHDAMYWYRQDPGQGLRLIYYSQIVNDFQKGDIAEGYSVSREKKESFPLTVTSAQKNPTAFYLCASSIAGATNEKLFFGSGTQLSVL.

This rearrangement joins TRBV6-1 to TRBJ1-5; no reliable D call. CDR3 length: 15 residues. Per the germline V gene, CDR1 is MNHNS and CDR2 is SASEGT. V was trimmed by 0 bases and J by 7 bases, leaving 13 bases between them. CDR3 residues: CASSEARAGQQPQHF. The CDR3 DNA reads TGTGCCAGCAGTGAAGCGAGAGCAGGTCAACAGCCCCAGCATTTT.

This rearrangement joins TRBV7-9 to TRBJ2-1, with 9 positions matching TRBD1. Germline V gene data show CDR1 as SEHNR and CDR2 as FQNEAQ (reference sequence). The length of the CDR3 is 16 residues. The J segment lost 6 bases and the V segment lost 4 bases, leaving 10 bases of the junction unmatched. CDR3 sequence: CASSSRRGQGSNEQFF. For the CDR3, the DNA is TGTGCCAGCAGCTCACGGCGAGGACAGGGGAGCAATGAGCAGTTCTTC.

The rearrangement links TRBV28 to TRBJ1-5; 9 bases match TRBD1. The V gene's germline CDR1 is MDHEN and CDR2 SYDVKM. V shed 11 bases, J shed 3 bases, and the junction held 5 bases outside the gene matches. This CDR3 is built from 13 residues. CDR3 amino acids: CAAGQGPNQPQHF. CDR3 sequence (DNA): TGTGCCGCGGGACAGGGTCCCAATCAGCCCCAGCATTTT.

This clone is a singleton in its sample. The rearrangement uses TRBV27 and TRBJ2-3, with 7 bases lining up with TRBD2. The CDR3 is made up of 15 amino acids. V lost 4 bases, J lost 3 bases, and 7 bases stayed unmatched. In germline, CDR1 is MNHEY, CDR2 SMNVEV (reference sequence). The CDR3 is CASSYSGRETDTQYF. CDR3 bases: TGTGCCAGCAGTTACTCGGGGAGGGAAACAGATACGCAGTATTTT.

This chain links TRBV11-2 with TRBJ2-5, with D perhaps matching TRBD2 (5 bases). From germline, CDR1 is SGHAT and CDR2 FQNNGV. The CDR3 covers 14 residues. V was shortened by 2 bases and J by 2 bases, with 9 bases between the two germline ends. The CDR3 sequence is CASSLRAVQETQYF. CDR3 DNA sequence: TGTGCCAGCAGCTTACGAGCGGTTCAAGAGACCCAGTACTTC.

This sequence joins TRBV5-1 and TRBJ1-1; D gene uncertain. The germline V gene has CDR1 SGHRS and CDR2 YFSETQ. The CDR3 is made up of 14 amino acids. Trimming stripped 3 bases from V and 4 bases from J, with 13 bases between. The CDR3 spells CASSYGVESTEAFF. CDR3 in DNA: TGCGCCAGCAGCTACGGGGTCGAGAGCACTGAAGCTTTCTTT.

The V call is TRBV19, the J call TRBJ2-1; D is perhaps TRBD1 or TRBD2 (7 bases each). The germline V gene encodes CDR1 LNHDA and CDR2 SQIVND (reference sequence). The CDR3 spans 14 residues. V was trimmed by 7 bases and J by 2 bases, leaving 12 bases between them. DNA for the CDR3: TGTGCCAGTAATGGGAGGGGGCCCTACAATGAGCAGTTCTTC. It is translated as CASNGRGPYNEQFF.

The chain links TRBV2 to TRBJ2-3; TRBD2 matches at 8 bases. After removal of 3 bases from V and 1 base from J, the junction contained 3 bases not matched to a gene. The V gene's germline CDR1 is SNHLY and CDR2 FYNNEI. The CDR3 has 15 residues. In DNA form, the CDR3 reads TGTGCCAGCAGTGATCGTAGCGGGGGCACAGATACGCAGTATTTT. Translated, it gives CASSDRSGGTDTQYF.

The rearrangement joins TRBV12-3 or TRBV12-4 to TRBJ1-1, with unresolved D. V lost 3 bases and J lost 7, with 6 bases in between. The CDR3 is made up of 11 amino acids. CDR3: CASSLAVEAFF. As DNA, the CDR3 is TGTGCCAGCAGTTTGGCGGTTGAAGCTTTCTTT.

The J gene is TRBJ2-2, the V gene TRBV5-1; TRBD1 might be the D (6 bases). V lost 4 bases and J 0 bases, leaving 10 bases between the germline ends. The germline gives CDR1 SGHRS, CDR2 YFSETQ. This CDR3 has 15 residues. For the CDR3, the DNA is TGCGCCAGCAGCCCCGACAGGCCGAACACCGGGGAGCTGTTTTTT. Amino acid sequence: CASSPDRPNTGELFF.

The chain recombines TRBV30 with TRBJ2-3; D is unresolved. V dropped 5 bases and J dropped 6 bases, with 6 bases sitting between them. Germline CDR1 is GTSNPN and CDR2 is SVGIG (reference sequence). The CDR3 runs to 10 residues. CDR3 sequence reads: CAWQQDTQYF. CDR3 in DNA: TGTGCCTGGCAACAGGATACGCAGTATTTT.

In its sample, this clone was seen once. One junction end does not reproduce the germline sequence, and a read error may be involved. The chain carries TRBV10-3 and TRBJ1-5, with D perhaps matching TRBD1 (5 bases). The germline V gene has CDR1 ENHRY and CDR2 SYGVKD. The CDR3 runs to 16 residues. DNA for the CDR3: TGTGCCAGCAGTGGCGTCGTAGGGGTTAGCAATCAGCCCCAGCATTTT. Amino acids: CASSGVVGVSNQPQHF.

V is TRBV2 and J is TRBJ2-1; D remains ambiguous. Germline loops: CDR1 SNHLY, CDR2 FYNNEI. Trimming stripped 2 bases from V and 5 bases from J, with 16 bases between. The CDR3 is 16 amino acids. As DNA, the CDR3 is TGTGCCAGCAGTGAACGAGACCCCTCATCCAACAATGAGCAGTTCTTC. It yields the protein CASSERDPSSNNEQFF.

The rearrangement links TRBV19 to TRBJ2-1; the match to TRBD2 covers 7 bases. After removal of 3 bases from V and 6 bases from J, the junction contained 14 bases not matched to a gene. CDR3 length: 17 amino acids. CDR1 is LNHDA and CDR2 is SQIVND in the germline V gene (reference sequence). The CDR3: CASSMLTRASGRNEQFF. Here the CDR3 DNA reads TGTGCCAGTAGTATGCTGACCCGGGCTAGCGGCCGCAATGAGCAGTTCTTC.

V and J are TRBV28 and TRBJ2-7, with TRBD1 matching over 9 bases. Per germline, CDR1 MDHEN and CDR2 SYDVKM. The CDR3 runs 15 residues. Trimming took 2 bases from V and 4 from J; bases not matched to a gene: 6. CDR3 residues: CASSLIGTGRYEQYF. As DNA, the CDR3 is TGTGCCAGCAGTTTAATCGGGACAGGGAGGTACGAGCAGTACTTC.